This T cell receptor (beta chain) was documented in a study of cytomegalovirus exposure and HLA in healthy donors. Vbeta (60) and Jbeta (13) primers were used in the PCR. The table came from immunoSEQ multiplex PCR; TCRdb's copy has only in-frame clones and leaves some out. Among under 150,000 clones listed, around 77% were seen once. The origin of this receptor is a man over 45 in good health and CMV-seronegative. Sequencing input: PBMCs.

The CDR3: CASSGGGRGTDTQYF. In DNA form, the CDR3 reads TGTGCCAGCAGTGGAGGGGGCAGGGGCACAGATACGCAGTATTTT. J is TRBJ2-3 and V is TRBV28, with a weak D call TRBD1 (7 bases). CDR1 and CDR2 (germline): MDHEN, SYDVKM. The CDR3 runs to 15 residues. The V and J ends lost 5 bases and 1 base respectively, with 13 bases between them.